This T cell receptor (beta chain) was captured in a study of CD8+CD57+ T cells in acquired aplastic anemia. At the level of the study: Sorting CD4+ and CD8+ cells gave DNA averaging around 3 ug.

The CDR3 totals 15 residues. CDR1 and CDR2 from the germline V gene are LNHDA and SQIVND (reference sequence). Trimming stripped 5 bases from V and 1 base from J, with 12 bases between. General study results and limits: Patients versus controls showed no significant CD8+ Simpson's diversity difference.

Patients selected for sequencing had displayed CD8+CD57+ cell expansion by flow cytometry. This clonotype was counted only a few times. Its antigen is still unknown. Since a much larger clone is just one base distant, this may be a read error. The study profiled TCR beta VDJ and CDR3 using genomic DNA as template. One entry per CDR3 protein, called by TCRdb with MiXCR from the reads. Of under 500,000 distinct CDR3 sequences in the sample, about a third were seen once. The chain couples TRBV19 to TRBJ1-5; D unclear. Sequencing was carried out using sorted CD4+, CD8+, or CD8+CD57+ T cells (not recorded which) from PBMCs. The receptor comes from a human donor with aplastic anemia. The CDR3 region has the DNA TGTGCCAGTAGTGTGGGTGGTTGGAGCAATCAGCCCCAGCATTTT. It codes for CASSVGGWSNQPQHF.